This T cell receptor beta chain was retrieved from a study of CD8 T cells in Susac syndrome. RNA totalling about 0.5 to 1 ug underwent reverse transcription with random hexamers. TCRdb re-called the immunoSEQ multiplex PCR reads through MiXCR, storing one row per CDR3 protein. The sample lists more than 200,000 distinct CDR3 sequences; roughly nine tenths were seen once. The CDR3 has 14 amino acids. The germline V gene has CDR1 GTSNPN and CDR2 SVGIG (reference sequence). V shed 3 bases and J 5 bases; nucleotides not matched to a gene: 9. V usage is TRBV30 and J usage is TRBJ1-1; TRBD1 matches 7 bases. This TCR came from a human donor with multiple sclerosis. Material: CD8+ T cells from PBMCs. The CDR3 loop reads CAWRAWTGETEAFF. In nucleotides, the CDR3 is TGTGCCTGGAGGGCCTGGACAGGAGAGACTGAAGCTTTCTTT. Full variable domain (missing parts from reference TRBV30 and TRBJ1-1): SQTIHQWPATLVQPVGSPLSLECTVEGTSNPNLYWYRQAAGRGLQLLFYSVGIGQISSEVPQNLSASRPQDRQFILSSKKLLLSDSGFYLCAWRAWTGETEAFFGQGTRLTVV.